The sequence of this T cell receptor beta chain was determined in a study of sequential checkpoint blockade in melanoma (dated by TCRdb to the late 2010s). Notes on the research overall: Patients were assigned by 1:1 randomization to either first-line nivolumab followed by ipilimumab (arm A) or ipilimumab followed by nivolumab (arm B). Maintenance nivolumab came after each of the two trial sequences. TCRbeta immunosequencing was performed on DNA from around 91 pretreatment melanoma tumor samples. Fewer than 25 patients had matched tumor biopsies taken before treatment and at week 13, after single-agent nivolumab (arm A) or ipilimumab (arm B). In about 75% of the matched pre- and post-treatment tumor biopsy pairs, both biopsies came from the same lesion.

This clone came up many times. Which antigen it targets is not known. The sample holds no much larger clone one base away, and base qualities are not on file. The immunoSEQ Assay was used to immunosequence TCRbeta CDR3 regions from genomic DNA. Before high-throughput sequencing, genomic DNA was amplified using bias-controlled multiplex PCR. As for how the authors treated the data: To quantify the absolute abundance of each unique TCRbeta CDR3 region, the sequences were collapsed and filtered. Clonality was defined as 1 minus Pielou's evenness and was calculated using productive rearrangements only. Tumor T-cell fraction was computed by normalizing TCRbeta template counts to usable DNA, estimated from several housekeeping genes. Clones with significantly greater frequencies in on-treatment versus baseline samples were identified using a previously published method. Entries here come from immuneACCESS through TCRdb and include only in-frame sequences with V and J called. Some clones fail to appear in such tables; in the studies checked, an unresolved V gene covers under half of the shortfall, and the cause of the remainder is unknown. The V and J calls and clone size were taken over from that table, and D and trimming were inferred from the DNA. The table for this sample lists more than 5,000 clones; 25% to 30% of them were counted only once. The ten biggest clones cover roughly 9.8% of the sample.

What the work shows at the level of the full study, not this receptor alone: Patients with increases in tumor T-cell fraction and clonality by week 13 were approximately 30 times more likely to achieve clinical benefit. In the nivolumab-first arm (arm A), an association was found between pretreatment tumor TIL clonality and response (P = .04). Tumor T-cell fraction and clonality were correlated with PD-L1 staining and CD8+ T-cell counts, but not with mutational load. Validation of the response-prediction model combining TCR metrics and mutation burden is needed in larger, independent patient cohorts. Small sample sizes and reduced statistical power limited the analyses of tumor T-cell fraction within each arm.

The treatment or condition label, read with the paper, signifies: randomized to nivolumab then ipilimumab (arm A) or the reverse (arm B). None of the patients in the trial had previously been given DNA-damaging chemotherapy. CheckMate 064, a randomized, open-label phase II trial of sequential checkpoint blockade, was the source of the samples, all of which came from patients with melanoma. Tumor TCR sequencing used genomic DNA from formalin-fixed paraffin-embedded (FFPE) tissue samples. From cysteine to phenylalanine, the CDR3 is 16 amino acids long. CDR3 DNA only is kept here, 48 bases in frame from base 1. Trimming costs V 3 bases and J 1 base, and their ends lie 15 bases apart. CDR1 and CDR2 are read off the germline V gene as SGHNT and YENEEA.

This clonotype originated in a human donor with melanoma. The receptor chain draws on TRBV11-3 and TRBJ1-1, with TRBD1 perhaps the D gene, on 5 matching bases. The source was tumor tissue (inferred from file names), collected from a patient given nivolumab and ipilimumab in sequence. CDR3 region: CASSFRGVGGNTEAFF. The DNA reads as follows: TGTGCCAGCAGCTTTAGGGGTGTTGGGGGGAACACTGAAGCTTTCTTT.